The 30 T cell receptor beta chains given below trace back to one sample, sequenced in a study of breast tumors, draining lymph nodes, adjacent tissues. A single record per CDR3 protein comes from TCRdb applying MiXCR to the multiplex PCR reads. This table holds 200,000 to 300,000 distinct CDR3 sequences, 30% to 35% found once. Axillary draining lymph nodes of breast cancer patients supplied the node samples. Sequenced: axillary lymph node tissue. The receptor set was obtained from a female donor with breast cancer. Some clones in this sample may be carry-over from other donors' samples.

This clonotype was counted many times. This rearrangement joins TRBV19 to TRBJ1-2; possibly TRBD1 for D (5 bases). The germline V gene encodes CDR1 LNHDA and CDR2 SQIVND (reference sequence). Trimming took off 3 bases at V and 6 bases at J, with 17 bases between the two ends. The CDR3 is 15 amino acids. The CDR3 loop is CASSISARVGDGYTF. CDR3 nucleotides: TGTGCCAGTAGTATTTCGGCCAGGGTGGGAGATGGCTACACCTTC. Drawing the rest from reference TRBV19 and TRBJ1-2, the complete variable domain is DGGITQSPKYLFRKEGQNVTLSCEQNLNHDAMYWYRQDPGQGLRLIYYSQIVNDFQKGDIAEGYSVSREKKESFPLTVTSAQKNPTAFYLCASSISARVGDGYTFGSGTRLTVV.

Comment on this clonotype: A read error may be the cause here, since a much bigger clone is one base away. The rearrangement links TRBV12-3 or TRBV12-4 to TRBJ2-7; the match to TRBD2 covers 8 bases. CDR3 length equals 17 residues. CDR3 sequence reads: CASSFTASGLGSYEQCF. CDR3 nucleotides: TGTGCCAGCAGTTTTACGGCTAGCGGGCTTGGGTCCTACGAGCAGTGCTTC.

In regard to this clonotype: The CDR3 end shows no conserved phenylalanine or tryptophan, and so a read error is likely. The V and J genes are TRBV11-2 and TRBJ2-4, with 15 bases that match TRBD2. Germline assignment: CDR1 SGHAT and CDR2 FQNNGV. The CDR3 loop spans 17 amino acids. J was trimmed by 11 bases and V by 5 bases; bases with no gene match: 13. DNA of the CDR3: TGTGCCAGCAGCCCCCGCGGACTAGCGGGAGGGCTTAGAGTTCAGTACCTC. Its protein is CASSPRGLAGGLRVQYL.

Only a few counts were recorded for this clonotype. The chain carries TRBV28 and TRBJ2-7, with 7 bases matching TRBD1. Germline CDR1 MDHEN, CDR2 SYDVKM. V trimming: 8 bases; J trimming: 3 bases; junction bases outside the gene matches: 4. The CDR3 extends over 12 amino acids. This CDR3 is CASRDRNYEQYF. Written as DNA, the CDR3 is TGTGCCAGCCGGGACAGAAACTACGAGCAGTACTTC.

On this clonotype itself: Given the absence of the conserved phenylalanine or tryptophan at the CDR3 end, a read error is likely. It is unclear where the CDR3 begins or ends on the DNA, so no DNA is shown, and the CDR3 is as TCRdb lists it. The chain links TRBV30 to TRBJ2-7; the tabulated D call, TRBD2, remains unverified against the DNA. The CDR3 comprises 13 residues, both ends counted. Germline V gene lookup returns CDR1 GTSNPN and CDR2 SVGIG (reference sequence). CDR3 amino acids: CAWSRGTSGFRYL.

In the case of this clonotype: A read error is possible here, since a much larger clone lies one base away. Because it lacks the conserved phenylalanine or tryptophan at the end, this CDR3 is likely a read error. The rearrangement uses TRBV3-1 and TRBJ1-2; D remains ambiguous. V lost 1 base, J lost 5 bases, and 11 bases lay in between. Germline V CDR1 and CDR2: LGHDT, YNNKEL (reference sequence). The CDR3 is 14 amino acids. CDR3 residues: CASSQGGRGYGYTS. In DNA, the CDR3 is TGTGCCAGCAGCCAAGGAGGGCGCGGATATGGCTACACCTCC.

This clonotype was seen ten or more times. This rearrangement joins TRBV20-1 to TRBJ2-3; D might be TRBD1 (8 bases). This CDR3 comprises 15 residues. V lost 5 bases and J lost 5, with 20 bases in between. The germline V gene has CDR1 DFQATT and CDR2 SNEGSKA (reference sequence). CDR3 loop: CSAPGDYRGVDTQYF. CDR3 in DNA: TGCAGTGCTCCCGGGGACTACAGGGGGGTAGATACGCAGTATTTT.

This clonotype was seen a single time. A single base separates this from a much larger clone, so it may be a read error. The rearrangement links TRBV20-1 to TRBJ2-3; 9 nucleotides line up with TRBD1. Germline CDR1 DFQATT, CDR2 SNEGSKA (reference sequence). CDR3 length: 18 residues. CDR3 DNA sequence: TGCAGTGCTAGAGATCTTAAACAGGGGGCATCGATCACAGATGCGCAGTATTTT. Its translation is CSARDLKQGASITDAQYF.

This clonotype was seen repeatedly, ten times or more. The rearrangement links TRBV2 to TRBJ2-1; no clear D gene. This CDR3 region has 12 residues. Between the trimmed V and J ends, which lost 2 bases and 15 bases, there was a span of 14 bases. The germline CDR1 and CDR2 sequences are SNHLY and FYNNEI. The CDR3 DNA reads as TGTGCCAGCAGTGAATTGGGTACTCTCGGGTTCTTC. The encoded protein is CASSELGTLGFF.

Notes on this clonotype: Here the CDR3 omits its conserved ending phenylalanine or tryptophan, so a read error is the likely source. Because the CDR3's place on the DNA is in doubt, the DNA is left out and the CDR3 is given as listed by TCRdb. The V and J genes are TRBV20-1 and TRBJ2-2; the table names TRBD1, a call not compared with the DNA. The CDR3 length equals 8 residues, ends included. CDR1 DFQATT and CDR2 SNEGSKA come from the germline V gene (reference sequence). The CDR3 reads CSAWGDRG.

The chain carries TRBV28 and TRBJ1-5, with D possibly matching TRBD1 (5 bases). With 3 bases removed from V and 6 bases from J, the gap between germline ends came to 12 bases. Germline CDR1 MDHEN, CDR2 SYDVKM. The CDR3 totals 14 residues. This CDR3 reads CASSLGGGSQPQHF. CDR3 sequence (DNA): TGTGCCAGCAGTTTGGGGGGGGGGAGTCAGCCCCAGCATTTT.

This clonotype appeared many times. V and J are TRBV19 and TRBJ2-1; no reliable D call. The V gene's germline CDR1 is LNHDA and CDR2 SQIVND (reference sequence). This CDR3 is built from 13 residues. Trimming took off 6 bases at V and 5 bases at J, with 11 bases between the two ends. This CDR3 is CASSGTLNNEQFF. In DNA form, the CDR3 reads TGTGCCAGTAGCGGAACACTAAACAATGAGCAGTTCTTC.

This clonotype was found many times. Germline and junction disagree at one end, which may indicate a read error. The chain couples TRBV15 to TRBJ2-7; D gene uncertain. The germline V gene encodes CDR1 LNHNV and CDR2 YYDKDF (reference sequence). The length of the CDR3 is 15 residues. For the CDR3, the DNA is TGTGCCACCAGCAGTCTATCAAAGCCCTCCGACGAGCAGTACTTC. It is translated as CATSSLSKPSDEQYF.

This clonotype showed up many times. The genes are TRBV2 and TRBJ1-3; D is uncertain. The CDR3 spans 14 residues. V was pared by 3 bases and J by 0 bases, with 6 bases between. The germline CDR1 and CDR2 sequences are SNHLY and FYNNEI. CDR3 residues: CASSDRISGNTIYF. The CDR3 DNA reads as TGTGCCAGCAGTGACCGGATCTCTGGAAACACCATATATTTT.

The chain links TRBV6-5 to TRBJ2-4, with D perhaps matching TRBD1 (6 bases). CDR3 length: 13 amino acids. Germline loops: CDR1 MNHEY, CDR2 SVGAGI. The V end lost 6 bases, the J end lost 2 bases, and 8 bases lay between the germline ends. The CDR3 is CASRQGSKNIQYF. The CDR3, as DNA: TGTGCCAGCAGACAGGGATCCAAAAACATTCAGTACTTC.

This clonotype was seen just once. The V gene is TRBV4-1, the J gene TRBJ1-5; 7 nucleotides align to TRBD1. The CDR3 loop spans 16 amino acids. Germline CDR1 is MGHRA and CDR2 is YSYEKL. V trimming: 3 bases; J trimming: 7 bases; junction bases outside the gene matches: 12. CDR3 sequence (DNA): TGCGCCAGCAGCCAGTCAGGGGGAGTAGGTTTGCAGCCCCAGCATTTT. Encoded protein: CASSQSGGVGLQPQHF.

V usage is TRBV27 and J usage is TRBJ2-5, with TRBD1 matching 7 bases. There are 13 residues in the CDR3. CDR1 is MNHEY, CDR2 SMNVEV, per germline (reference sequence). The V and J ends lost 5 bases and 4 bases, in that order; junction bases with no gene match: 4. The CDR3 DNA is TGTGCCAGCAGTGTAGGGGGCCGAGAGACCCAGTACTTC. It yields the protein CASSVGGRETQYF.

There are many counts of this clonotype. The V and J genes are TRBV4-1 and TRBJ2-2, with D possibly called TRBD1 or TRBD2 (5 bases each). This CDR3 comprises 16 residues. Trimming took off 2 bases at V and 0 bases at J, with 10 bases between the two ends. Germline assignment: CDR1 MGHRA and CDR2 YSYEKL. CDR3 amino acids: CASSQMGRANTGELFF. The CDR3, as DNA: TGCGCCAGCAGCCAAATGGGGCGGGCGAACACCGGGGAGCTGTTTTTT.

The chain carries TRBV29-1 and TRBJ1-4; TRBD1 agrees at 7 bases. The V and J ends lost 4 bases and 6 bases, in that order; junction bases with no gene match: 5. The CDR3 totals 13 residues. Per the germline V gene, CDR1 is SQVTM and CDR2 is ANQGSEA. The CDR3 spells CSVVGQGDEKLFF. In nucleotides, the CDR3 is TGCAGCGTTGTCGGCCAGGGGGATGAAAAACTGTTTTTT.

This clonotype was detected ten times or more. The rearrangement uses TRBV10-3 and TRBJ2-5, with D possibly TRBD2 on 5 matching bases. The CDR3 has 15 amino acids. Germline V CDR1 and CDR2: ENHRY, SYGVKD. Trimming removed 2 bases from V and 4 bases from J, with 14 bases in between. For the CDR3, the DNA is TGTGCCATCAGTGAGCTAGCAGCCCTCCGAGAGACCCAGTACTTC. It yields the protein CAISELAALRETQYF.

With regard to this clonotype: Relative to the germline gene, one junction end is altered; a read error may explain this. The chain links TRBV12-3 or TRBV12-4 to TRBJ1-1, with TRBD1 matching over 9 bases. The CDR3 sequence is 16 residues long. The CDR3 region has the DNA TGTCCCAGCAGTCGCGCCTCGGGACAGGGTGTCTCTGAAGCTTTCTTT. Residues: CPSSRASGQGVSEAFF.

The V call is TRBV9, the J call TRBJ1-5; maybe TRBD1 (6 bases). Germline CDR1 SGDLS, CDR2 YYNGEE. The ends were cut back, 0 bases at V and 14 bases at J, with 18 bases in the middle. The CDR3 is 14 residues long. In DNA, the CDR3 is TGTGCCAGCAGCGTAGGTGGGACAAGCGGGTCCGAGCATTTT. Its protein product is CASSVGGTSGSEHF.

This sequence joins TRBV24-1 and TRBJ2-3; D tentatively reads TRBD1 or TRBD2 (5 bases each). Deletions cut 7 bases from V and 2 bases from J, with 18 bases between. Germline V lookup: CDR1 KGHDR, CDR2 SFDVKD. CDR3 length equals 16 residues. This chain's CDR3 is CATSARDGQLTDTQYF. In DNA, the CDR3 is TGTGCCACCAGCGCCCGGGACGGCCAACTCACAGATACGCAGTATTTT.

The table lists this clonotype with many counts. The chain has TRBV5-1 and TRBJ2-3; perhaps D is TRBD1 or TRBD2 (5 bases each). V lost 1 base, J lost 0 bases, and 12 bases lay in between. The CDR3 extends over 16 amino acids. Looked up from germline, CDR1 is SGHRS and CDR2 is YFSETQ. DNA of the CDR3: TGCGCCAGCAGCTTGAGTCTGGGGGTGAGCACAGATACGCAGTATTTT. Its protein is CASSLSLGVSTDTQYF.

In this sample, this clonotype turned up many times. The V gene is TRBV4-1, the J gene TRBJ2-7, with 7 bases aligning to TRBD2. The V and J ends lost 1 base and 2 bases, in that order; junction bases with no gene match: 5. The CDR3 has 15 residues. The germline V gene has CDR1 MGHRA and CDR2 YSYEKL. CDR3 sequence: CASSQGLADTYEQYF. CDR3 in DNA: TGCGCCAGCAGCCAAGGGCTAGCGGACACCTACGAGCAGTACTTC.

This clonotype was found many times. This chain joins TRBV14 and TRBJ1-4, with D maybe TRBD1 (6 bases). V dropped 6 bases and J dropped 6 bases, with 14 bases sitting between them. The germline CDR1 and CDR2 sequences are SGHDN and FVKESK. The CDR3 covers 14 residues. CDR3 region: CASSSRDTYEKLFF. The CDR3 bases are TGTGCCAGCAGTTCCCGGGACACCTATGAAAAACTGTTTTTT.

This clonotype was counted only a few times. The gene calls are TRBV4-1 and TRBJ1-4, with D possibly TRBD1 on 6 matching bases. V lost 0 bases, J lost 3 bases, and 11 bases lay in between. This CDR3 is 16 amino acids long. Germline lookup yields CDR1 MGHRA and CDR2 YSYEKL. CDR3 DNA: TGCGCCAGCAGCCAAGATCTTGGACAGTCTAATGAAAAACTGTTTTTT. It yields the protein CASSQDLGQSNEKLFF.

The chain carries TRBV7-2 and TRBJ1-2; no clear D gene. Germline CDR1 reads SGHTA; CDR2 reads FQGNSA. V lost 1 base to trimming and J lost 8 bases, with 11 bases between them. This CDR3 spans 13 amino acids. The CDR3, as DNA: TGTGCCAGCAGCTTAGAGTCGGGCGGCGGCTACACCTTC. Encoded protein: CASSLESGGGYTF.

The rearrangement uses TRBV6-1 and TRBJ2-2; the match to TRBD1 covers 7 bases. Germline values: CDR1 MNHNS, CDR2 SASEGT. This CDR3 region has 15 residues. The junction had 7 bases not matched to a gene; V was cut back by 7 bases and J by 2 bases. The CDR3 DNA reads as TGTGCCAGCAACCACAGGGGCGGCAACACCGGGGAGCTGTTTTTT. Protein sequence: CASNHRGGNTGELFF.

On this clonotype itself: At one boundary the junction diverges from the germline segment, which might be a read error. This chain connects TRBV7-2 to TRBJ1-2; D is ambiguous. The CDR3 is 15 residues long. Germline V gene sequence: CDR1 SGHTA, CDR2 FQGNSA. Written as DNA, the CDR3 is TGTGCCAGCAGCTTAGACCTGGGAGGCGGACGTGGCTACCCCTTC. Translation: CASSLDLGGGRGYPF.